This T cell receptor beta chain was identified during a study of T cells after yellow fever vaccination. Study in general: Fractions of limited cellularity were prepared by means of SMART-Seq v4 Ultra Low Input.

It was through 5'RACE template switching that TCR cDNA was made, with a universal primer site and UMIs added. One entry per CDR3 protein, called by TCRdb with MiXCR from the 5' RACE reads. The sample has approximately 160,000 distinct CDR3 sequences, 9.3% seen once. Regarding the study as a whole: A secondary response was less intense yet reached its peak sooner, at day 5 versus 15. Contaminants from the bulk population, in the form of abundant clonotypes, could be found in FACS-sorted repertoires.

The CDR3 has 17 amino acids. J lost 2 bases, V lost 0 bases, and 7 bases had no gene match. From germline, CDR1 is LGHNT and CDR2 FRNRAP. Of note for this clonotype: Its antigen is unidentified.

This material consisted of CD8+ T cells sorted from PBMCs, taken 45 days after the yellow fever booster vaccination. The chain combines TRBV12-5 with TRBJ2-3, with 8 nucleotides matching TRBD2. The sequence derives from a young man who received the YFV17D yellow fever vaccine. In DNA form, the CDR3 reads TGTGCTAGTGGTTTGGTACCGCGGGGGGTACCCACAGATACGCAGTATTTT. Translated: CASGLVPRGVPTDTQYF.